The rows below give T cell receptor beta chains drawn from one sample of a study of T-cell memory formation after mild COVID-19. One entry per CDR3 protein results from TCRdb running MiXCR on the 5' RACE reads. Found here are approximately 300,000 distinct CDR3 sequences, around a sixth of them singletons; the top ten hold about 22%. Material: PBMCs or a T cell subset sorted from them (not recorded which). All receptors come from a man younger than 35 who had mild COVID-19 (a few samples of this study predate the infection). Cell type and time point are not known. Both conserved end residues are part of each CDR3. D genes are given only for firm matches. The size of a clone is reported for some rows only, either as once, few or many, or as a class for expanded clones.

TRBJ2-7 | few | - | TRBV16 | CASSSSQGSYEQYF | TGTGCCAGCAGCAGCTCTCAGGGCTCCTACGAGCAGTACTTC
TRBJ1-1 | many | - | TRBV5-1 | CASSLTGNTEAFF | TGCGCCAGCAGCTTGACAGGGAACACTGAAGCTTTCTTT
TRBJ2-2 | - | - | TRBV4-1 | CASSLFTGNTGELFF | TGCGCCAGCAGCCTATTCACAGGGAACACCGGGGAGCTGTTTTTT
TRBJ2-1 | few | TRBD2 | TRBV5-6 | CASSLVTSALSYNEQFF | TGTGCCAGCAGCTTGGTCACTAGCGCGCTCTCCTACAATGAGCAGTTCTTC
TRBJ2-7 | - | TRBD1 | TRBV2 | CASEWDRGYNEQYF | TGTGCCAGCGAATGGGACAGGGGGTACAACGAGCAGTACTTC
TRBJ1-1 | few | - | TRBV6-1 | CASRVQGREAFF | TGTGCCAGCAGAGTACAGGGACGGGAAGCTTTCTTT
TRBJ1-5 | - | - | TRBV24-1 | CATSPGAAQPQHF | TGTGCCACCAGTCCTGGGGCGGCTCAGCCCCAGCATTTT
TRBJ2-1 | few | - | TRBV11-2 | CASSLTAPMVYNEQFF | TGTGCCAGCAGCTTAACGGCTCCTATGGTCTACAATGAGCAGTTCTTC
TRBJ2-7 | many | TRBD1 | TRBV7-6 | CASSLNEGAGYEQYF | TGTGCCAGCAGCTTAAATGAGGGGGCCGGTTACGAGCAGTACTTC
TRBJ2-2 | - | - | TRBV7-3 | CASSPTSTGELFF | TGTGCCAGCAGCCCTACCAGTACCGGGGAGCTGTTTTTT
TRBJ1-4 | many | - | TRBV7-2 | CASSLTGSTNEKLFF | TGTGCCAGCAGCTTAACAGGGTCAACTAATGAAAAACTGTTTTTT
TRBJ1-2 | few | TRBD1 | TRBV12-3/TRBV12-4 | CASSLGGGQGDYGYTF | TGTGCCAGCAGTTTAGGGGGAGGACAGGGGGACTATGGCTACACCTTC
TRBJ2-3 | few | - | TRBV5-1 | CASSPSSSFTDTQYF | TGCGCCAGCAGCCCCTCATCCTCCTTCACAGATACGCAGTATTTT
TRBJ2-3 | - | - | TRBV5-1 | CASSLLGRTDTQYF | TGCGCCAGCAGCTTGCTAGGACGCACAGATACGCAGTATTTT
TRBJ1-1 | - | - | TRBV18 | CASSLGTDTEAFF | TGTGCCAGCTCACTTGGGACTGACACTGAAGCTTTCTTT
TRBJ1-2 | - | - | TRBV7-2 | CASSVTTEAYGYTF | TGTGCCAGCAGCGTCACGACGGAGGCCTATGGCTACACCTTC
TRBJ2-7 | - | - | TRBV20-1 | CSARDLVSPYEQYF | TGCAGTGCCCGGGACCTCGTATCCCCCTACGAGCAGTACTTC
TRBJ2-3 | few | - | TRBV4-1 | CASSQVLVDTQYF | TGCGCCAGCAGCCAAGTTTTGGTTGATACGCAGTATTTT
TRBJ2-2 | few | - | TRBV5-1 | CASSPLWNTGELFF | TGCGCCAGCAGCCCCTTGTGGAACACCGGGGAGCTGTTTTTT
TRBJ2-7 | few | TRBD1 | TRBV4-1 | CASSQTTGAYEQYF | TGCGCCAGCAGCCAGACGACAGGGGCCTACGAGCAGTACTTC
TRBJ1-3 | - | - | TRBV7-2 | CASSLRDRSSGNTIYF | TGTGCCAGCAGCCTACGAGACCGGAGCTCTGGAAACACCATATATTTT
TRBJ1-5 | - | - | TRBV7-8 | CASSPLGSNQPQHF | TGTGCCAGCAGCCCTCTTGGCAGCAATCAGCCCCAGCATTTT